The 2 T cell receptor beta chains reported below all come from one sample, sequenced in a study of T cell changes during pregnancy in multiple sclerosis. Using immunoSEQ multiplex PCR, the repertoire was profiled, and TCRdb retains in-frame clones only, with some absent. This table holds 60,000 to 85,000 clones, roughly 92% found once. The sample was peripheral blood, taken after pregnancy. These receptors were taken from a female donor in good health, enrolled as a control in a pregnancy study.

For the CDR3, the DNA is TGTGCCAGCAGCAATGCTCTCTCTAGCGGGGTCCTCACAGATACGCAGTATTTT. This gives the protein CASSNALSSGVLTDTQYF. The chain is built from TRBV11-3 and TRBJ2-3, with 9 bases matching TRBD2. Unmatched junction bases numbered 14, after V lost 5 bases and J lost 2 bases. Germline V lookup: CDR1 SGHNT, CDR2 YENEEA. The CDR3 consists of 18 residues.

DNA of the CDR3: TGTGCCAGCACCAGACAAGCGGGCGATCAGCCCCAGCATTTT. Translated, it gives CASTRQAGDQPQHF. The rearrangement joins TRBV6-4 to TRBJ1-5; D is undetermined. Germline V gene sequence: CDR1 MRHNA, CDR2 SNTAGT. Trimming took off 7 bases at V and 5 bases at J, with 15 bases between the two ends. This CDR3 has 14 residues.